This TCR beta chain was captured in a study of blood T cell repertoires in COVID-19 (dated by TCRdb to the early 2020s). Notes on the research overall: Samples covering the acute and convalescent phases of COVID-19 were provided by collaborators in the United States, Italy and Spain. Where HLA class I and class II types were available, the types were taken from metadata supplied by the sample provider, not from assay-based typing. The samples were drawn from the first 160 participants of the ongoing ImmuneRACE study and from under 1,500 subjects provided by 6 global collaborators. Subjects who had been exposed to COVID-19, were actively infected with it, or had recovered from it provided the deeply sampled blood TCRbeta repertoires that made up the dataset. Nearly every sample came with metadata listing a de-identified subject ID, COVID-19 status, age in years and sex. The material from the prospective study consisted of cDNA or gDNA derived from T cells, B-cell-depleted T cells, or PBMCs. The repertoires were released in a freely available public database intended as a resource for research on the immune response to SARS-CoV-2.

TCRbeta CDR3 regions were amplified from genomic DNA using the immunoSEQ Assay, a bias-controlled multiplex PCR. Concerning the study's data processing: Nucleated cell counts per sample were estimated from amplification of reference gene primers within the assay. To quantify the absolute abundance of each unique TCRbeta CDR3 rearrangement, sequence reads were collapsed and filtered. Productive Simpson clonality was computed per sample as the square root of Simpson's diversity index over productive rearrangements. TCRdb limited this immuneACCESS table to in-frame rearrangements with V and J called. A share of clones is missing; checked studies link under half to unresolved V genes, and the rest is unexplained. The DNA was the basis for D and trimming; V, J and clone size are from that table. Here the sample has 250,000 to 300,000 clones; over 85% occur a single time. Of the sample, 1.5% to 2% is held by the ten largest clones.

On this clone: Its antigen is still unknown. No much larger clone is present one base from it, and per-base qualities are unavailable.

In the prospective study, participants were about 18 to 89 years old, resided in approximately 22 geographic areas of the United States, and were enrolled through a virtual design. Cohort assignment in the prospective study relied on participant-reported clinical history from a screening survey and a study questionnaire. For ImmuneRACE Cohort 3, a participant was defined as recovered based on two consecutive negative NP/OP PCR tests, clearance by a healthcare professional, or resolution of symptoms. Mobile phlebotomists in the prospective study collected whole blood, serum and a nasopharyngeal or oropharyngeal swab from every participant. Over an approximately 2-month period, participants in the prospective study had the option of providing additional blood draws and questionnaires. Before DNA extraction, blood samples from the prospective study were shipped at room temperature or frozen. The CDR3 contains 10 residues, cysteine and phenylalanine counted. Only the CDR3 part of the read is kept: 30 bases, read in frame from the first base. As encoded in the germline V gene (reference sequence), CDR1 is GTSNPN while CDR2 is SVGIG. The germline ends are 6 bases apart after V is trimmed by 8 bases and J by 2 bases.

Broad study findings and their caveats: How much clinical and demographic metadata was included differed by source and by participant, and the metadata was provided uncurated.

What was sequenced was PBMCs or T cells enriched from blood (not recorded which). The source of this sequence is an older woman who had recovered from COVID-19. This receptor chain uses TRBV30 and TRBJ1-2; D gene: possibly TRBD1, on 5 matching bases. The nucleotide sequence reads TGTGCCCAGGGCAACTATGGCTACACCTTC. Translated, it gives CAQGNYGYTF.